A single sample is the source of the 27 T cell receptor beta chains below, sequenced in a study of identical twins (dated by TCRdb to 2015 to 2016). The library was generated by 5' RACE. These reads were obtained on an Illumina HiSeq 2000. The public reads were run again by TCRdb, first through fastp at Q25 and then through MiXCR, and only productive beta chains were kept. Rows merge per CDR3 protein into single entries with the most common DNA and genes. The sample records around 960,000 distinct CDR3 sequences, roughly an eighth of which are singletons. Around 1.5% of the sample is held by the ten biggest clonotypes. These same data were also listed under a study on yellow fever vaccine responses in identical twins.

The sample comprised PBMCs. The receptor set was obtained from a woman between 18 and 29 years old in good health.

The V call is TRBV28, the J call TRBJ2-2, with D unresolved. V lost 10 bases and J 4 bases, leaving 10 bases between the germline ends. This CDR3 is 12 amino acids long. CDR1 is MDHEN, CDR2 SYDVKM, per germline. CDR3 region: CAIMSSTGELFF. The DNA for the CDR3 is TGTGCCATAATGAGCTCCACCGGGGAGCTGTTTTTT.

The V call is TRBV20-1, the J call TRBJ2-2; maybe TRBD1 (5 bases). The CDR3 runs 13 residues. Trimming removed 4 bases from V and 2 bases from J, with 8 bases in between. Germline loops: CDR1 DFQATT, CDR2 SNEGSKA (reference sequence). The CDR3 DNA reads as TGCAGTGCTATCAGGGCTAACACCGGGGAGCTGTTTTTT. Its translation is CSAIRANTGELFF.

This clonotype came up a few times. The chain recombines TRBV4-1 with TRBJ2-3; 10 bases are a match to TRBD1. J was trimmed by 1 base and V by 1 base; bases with no gene match: 2. There are 16 residues in the CDR3. The germline V gene has CDR1 MGHRA and CDR2 YSYEKL. The CDR3 is CASSQGQGAGTDTQYF. The CDR3 coding sequence is TGCGCCAGCAGCCAAGGACAGGGGGCTGGCACAGATACGCAGTATTTT.

This clonotype was seen a few times. The chain recombines TRBV7-7 with TRBJ2-5; 11 bases agree with TRBD2. Trimming removed 5 bases from V and 5 bases from J; junction bases left unmatched: 10. Germline CDR1 reads SSHAT; CDR2 reads FNYEAQ (reference sequence). CDR3 length: 16 amino acids. The CDR3 sequence is CASSLRLAGPRETQYF. CDR3 bases: TGTGCCAGCAGCCTAAGACTAGCGGGACCTCGGGAGACCCAGTACTTC.

This clonotype was seen a few times. The chain is built from TRBV20-1 and TRBJ1-5; maybe TRBD1 (6 bases). Trimming left V 5 bases short and J 0 bases short, with 14 bases between. The CDR3 is made up of 15 amino acids. The germline gives CDR1 DFQATT, CDR2 SNEGSKA (reference sequence). The CDR3: CSASNRDYSNQPQHF. CDR3 nucleotide sequence: TGCAGTGCTTCTAACAGGGATTATAGCAATCAGCCCCAGCATTTT.

This clonotype was seen only a few times. The chain carries TRBV24-1 and TRBJ2-1; tentative D call: TRBD2 (5 bases). Trimming pared 2 bases from V and 0 bases from J, leaving 7 bases between. Germline V gene data show CDR1 as KGHDR and CDR2 as SFDVKD. The CDR3 consists of 15 residues. This chain's CDR3 is CATSDWGDSYNEQFF. In DNA form, the CDR3 reads TGTGCCACCAGTGATTGGGGAGACTCCTACAATGAGCAGTTCTTC.

This clonotype appeared many times. The V gene is TRBV5-1, the J gene TRBJ2-2; possibly TRBD1 or TRBD2 for D (5 bases each). Deletions cut 4 bases from V and 4 bases from J, with 8 bases between. CDR1 SGHRS and CDR2 YFSETQ come from the germline V gene. This CDR3 region has 13 residues. This CDR3 is CASSQGVTGELFF. The CDR3 bases are TGCGCCAGCAGCCAGGGAGTCACCGGGGAGCTGTTTTTT.

This clonotype showed up many times. V is TRBV20-1 and J is TRBJ2-5; D unclear. CDR3 length equals 14 residues. The germline gives CDR1 DFQATT, CDR2 SNEGSKA (reference sequence). Trimming pared 4 bases from V and 0 bases from J, leaving 12 bases between. The CDR3 sequence is CSAKIRKNQETQYF. DNA for the CDR3: TGCAGTGCTAAAATCAGGAAAAACCAAGAGACCCAGTACTTC.

This sequence joins TRBV28 and TRBJ2-5, with D unresolved. Per germline, CDR1 MDHEN and CDR2 SYDVKM. The CDR3 is 12 residues long. V was pared by 6 bases and J by 5 bases, with 10 bases between. The CDR3 coding sequence is TGTGCCAGCAGGACCTTAATGGAGACCCAGTACTTC. Amino acids: CASRTLMETQYF. Drawing the rest from reference TRBV28 and TRBJ2-5, the complete variable domain is DVKVTQSSRYLVKRTGEKVFLECVQDMDHENMFWYRQDPGLGLRLIYFSYDVKMKEKGDIPEGYSVSREKKERFSLILESASTNQTSMYLCASRTLMETQYFGPGTRLLVL.

This clonotype has only one observation. The chain has TRBV29-1 and TRBJ2-7, with D possibly TRBD1 on 7 matching bases. The CDR3 contains 13 residues. V was pared by 7 bases and J by 1 base, with 14 bases between. Germline V CDR1 and CDR2: SQVTM, ANQGSEA. CDR3: CSARGDSSYEQYF. The CDR3 DNA follows: TGCAGCGCTAGGGGGGACAGTTCCTACGAGCAGTACTTC.

The sample holds a few counts of this clonotype. This sequence joins TRBV11-3 and TRBJ2-7; TRBD1 agrees at 9 bases. Per germline, CDR1 SGHNT and CDR2 YENEEA. This CDR3 is 13 amino acids long. V lost 4 bases to trimming and J lost 9 bases; unmatched junction nucleotides: 7. CDR3 sequence (DNA): TGTGCCAGCAGCTCACCGGACAGGGGCGGGCAGTACTTC. Its translation: CASSSPDRGGQYF.

V usage is TRBV29-1 and J usage is TRBJ2-2, with 14 bases matching TRBD2. This CDR3 has 17 residues. J lost 5 bases, V lost 6 bases, and 11 bases had no gene match. Germline-derived CDR1 and CDR2 are SQVTM and ANQGSEA. For the CDR3, the DNA is TGCAGCGTAGCCCCGGGACTAGCGGGAGTAGGGACCGGGGAGCTGTTTTTT. It encodes CSVAPGLAGVGTGELFF.

This clonotype has just a few counts. The V call is TRBV2, the J call TRBJ2-7; D is unclear. Germline CDR1 is SNHLY and CDR2 is FYNNEI. V was clipped by 7 bases and J by 2 bases, with 12 bases between them. The CDR3 totals 13 residues. In DNA form, the CDR3 reads TGTGCCAGCACGGAAGGCAGGACCTACGAGCAGTACGTC. Its translation is CASTEGRTYEQYV.

This clonotype was detected many times. The chain combines TRBV6-2 or TRBV6-3 with TRBJ1-1, with a possible D match to TRBD1 (6 bases). The CDR3 sequence is 14 residues long. Germline lookup yields CDR1 MNHEY and CDR2 SVGEGT. Deletions cut 6 bases from V and 3 bases from J, with 14 bases between. CDR3 sequence: CASSRLQGYTEAFF. CDR3 nucleotide sequence: TGTGCCAGCAGCCGTCTACAGGGCTACACTGAAGCTTTCTTT.

The chain couples TRBV12-5 to TRBJ2-1; weak D call: TRBD1 (5 bases). The CDR3 runs to 13 residues. Germline V lookup: CDR1 LGHNT, CDR2 FRNRAP. The ends were cut back, 7 bases at V and 3 bases at J, with 10 bases in the middle. The CDR3 DNA reads as TGTGCTAGTGTGATAGGGGTCTACAATGAGCAGTTCTTC. It is translated as CASVIGVYNEQFF.

This clonotype has only a few counts. CDR3 sequence: CASSFGQGGSPGEQFF. The CDR3 nucleotides read TGTGCCAGCAGCTTCGGACAGGGGGGTTCGCCAGGTGAGCAGTTCTTC. The chain recombines TRBV7-9 with TRBJ2-1; TRBD1 matches at 10 bases. After removal of 3 bases from V and 9 bases from J, the junction contained 11 bases not matched to a gene. The CDR3 is 16 residues long. Germline CDR1 is SEHNR and CDR2 is FQNEAQ (reference sequence).

This clonotype was seen ten or more times. This chain connects TRBV10-3 to TRBJ2-3; a weak D match, TRBD1 (5 bases). The CDR3 covers 14 residues. Between the trimmed V and J ends, which lost 10 bases and 4 bases, there was a span of 18 bases. The germline CDR1 and CDR2 sequences are ENHRY and SYGVKD. The CDR3 coding sequence is TGTGCCACCAACCCAGGGTTCGGCGCAGATACGCAGTATTTT. Amino acids: CATNPGFGADTQYF.

This clonotype has just a few counts. The gene calls are TRBV20-1 and TRBJ2-3; tentatively, D is TRBD2 (5 bases). The CDR3 contains 14 residues. CDR1 is DFQATT and CDR2 is SNEGSKA in the germline V gene (reference sequence). Trimming shortened V by 6 bases and J by 5 bases, and 18 bases separated the two germline ends. The CDR3 here is CSAQPAARVDTQYF. The CDR3 DNA reads TGCAGTGCCCAACCGGCCGCGAGGGTAGATACGCAGTATTTT.

A few counts support this clonotype. The rearrangement links TRBV6-4 to TRBJ2-2, with 7 nucleotides matching TRBD2. The length of the CDR3 is 17 residues. V shed 0 bases, J shed 3 bases, and the junction held 7 bases outside the gene matches. Germline V gene sequence: CDR1 MRHNA, CDR2 SNTAGT. CDR3: CASSDSFRDYYTGELFF. Written as DNA, the CDR3 is TGTGCCAGCAGTGACTCTTTCCGGGACTACTACACCGGGGAGCTGTTTTTT.

This clonotype was seen a handful of times. Here the CDR3 reads CASSQDNRPYYGYTF. The CDR3 bases are TGTGCCAGCAGCCAAGATAACAGACCTTACTATGGCTACACCTTC. The chain combines TRBV3-1 with TRBJ1-2; D remains ambiguous. Trimming left V 0 bases short and J 3 bases short, with 11 bases between. The V gene's germline CDR1 is LGHDT and CDR2 YNNKEL (reference sequence). CDR3 length equals 15 residues.

A few counts support this clonotype. The gene calls are TRBV6-2 or TRBV6-3 and TRBJ2-5; D remains ambiguous. V was cut by 8 bases and J by 7 bases, with 11 bases left in between. CDR1 is MNHEY, CDR2 SVGEGT, per germline. The CDR3 is 11 amino acids. The CDR3 DNA reads TGTGCCAGCGTGGGCGGTCGGACCCAGTACTTC. Its translation is CASVGGRTQYF.

The CDR3 DNA sequence: TGTGCCAGCTCACCGAACACGCAGGGCAATGAGCAGTTCTTC. It encodes CASSPNTQGNEQFF. V usage is TRBV18 and J usage is TRBJ2-1; maybe TRBD1 (5 bases). CDR1 is KGHSH and CDR2 is LQKENI in the germline V gene. Trimming stripped 3 bases from V and 6 bases from J, with 12 bases between. The CDR3 extends over 14 amino acids.

There are a few counts of this clonotype. This rearrangement joins TRBV24-1 to TRBJ1-5, with D hard to call. Trimming left V 4 bases short and J 7 bases short, with 13 bases between. The germline CDR1 and CDR2 sequences are KGHDR and SFDVKD. The CDR3 consists of 14 residues. The CDR3 DNA reads TGTGCCACCAGTGACAGTGGAAGTGGCCAGCCCCAGCATTTT. Translating gives CATSDSGSGQPQHF.

The sample holds a few counts of this clonotype. V is TRBV25-1 and J is TRBJ2-3; 8 bases are shared with TRBD2. Unmatched junction bases numbered 18, after V lost 4 bases and J lost 3 bases. Germline V CDR1 and CDR2: MGHDK, SYGVNS. This CDR3 is 19 amino acids long. The CDR3 bases are TGTGCCAGCAGTGGGGTTCAGCGGGAGAATAATGGAATGACAGATACGCAGTATTTT. This translates into CASSGVQRENNGMTDTQYF.

The chain links TRBV5-1 to TRBJ2-7; D could derive from TRBD1 or TRBD2 (6 bases each). This CDR3 region has 15 residues. CDR1 is SGHRS, CDR2 YFSETQ, per germline. V lost 0 bases and J 4 bases, leaving 14 bases between the germline ends. CDR3 bases: TGCGCCAGCAGCTTGGCACTAGGGGGGACTTACGAGCAGTACTTC. It yields the protein CASSLALGGTYEQYF.

The chain combines TRBV6-1 with TRBJ2-7; 9 bases are a match to TRBD1. Germline CDR1 and CDR2: MNHNS and SASEGT. This CDR3 contains 16 residues. V gave up 5 bases and J gave up 6 bases; unmatched junction bases: 14. CDR3 sequence (DNA): TGTGCCAGCAGTCAGAGTTCCGGGACAGGGAATACCGAGCAGTACTTC. This codes for CASSQSSGTGNTEQYF.

The chain has TRBV20-1 and TRBJ1-2, with 7 bases identical to TRBD1. The CDR3 sequence is 17 residues long. J gave up 4 bases and V 0 bases, and 14 bases lay outside the gene matches. Germline values: CDR1 DFQATT, CDR2 SNEGSKA (reference sequence). CDR3 protein: CSARDQGGQGSRYGYTF. CDR3 coding DNA: TGCAGTGCTAGAGATCAGGGGGGGCAGGGATCGCGCTATGGCTACACCTTC.